Following are 4 T cell receptor beta chains from one sample sequenced in a study of Ad26.COV2.S vaccination and SARS-CoV-2 variants. The treatment here: around 19 received Ad26.COV2.S at low or high dose, single or two shots; several received placebo; per-sample allocation not given. Material that was analyzed had been drawn on day 63 after the first vaccine or placebo injection. TCRdb's copy holds only in-frame clones and misses some; the assay was immunoSEQ multiplex PCR. The sample holds some 480,000 clones; approximately 90% are singletons and the top ten take 10% to 15%. Material: peripheral blood, obtained in a trial of Ad26.COV2.S vaccine versus placebo. These receptors all come from a person between 18 and 59 years old who received the Ad26.COV2.S COVID-19 vaccine or a placebo.

The chain joins TRBV19 to TRBJ1-6; no definite D call. V was pared by 5 bases and J by 8 bases, with 16 bases between. CDR3 length: 15 amino acids. Germline V lookup: CDR1 LNHDA, CDR2 SQIVND (reference sequence). The CDR3 bases are TGTGCCAGTAGTTCCTCGGGAAACTGGGATTCACCCCTCCACTTT. Translation: CASSSSGNWDSPLHF.

The rearrangement joins TRBV3-1 (or the pseudogene TRBV3-2) to TRBJ2-3; D is possibly TRBD2 (6 bases). V was shortened by 0 bases and J by 0 bases, with 7 bases between the two germline ends. This CDR3 contains 15 residues. CDR1 and CDR2 from the germline V gene are LGHDT and YNNKEL (reference sequence). The CDR3 is CASSQEGTSTDTQYF. The CDR3 nucleotides are TGTGCCAGCAGCCAAGAGGGGACTAGCACAGATACGCAGTATTTT.

DNA for the CDR3: TGCGCCAGCAGCTTGGCCGGGACTAGTATAGATACGCAGTATTTT. Translating it yields CASSLAGTSIDTQYF. V usage is TRBV5-1 and J usage is TRBJ2-3; 8 nucleotides align to TRBD2. With V trimmed by 0 bases and J by 5 bases, 5 bases remained unmatched. Germline lookup yields CDR1 SGHRS and CDR2 YFSETQ. The CDR3 runs to 15 residues.

This clone was picked up a small number of times. The chain recombines TRBV2 with TRBJ1-1; D unresolved. There are 14 residues in the CDR3. V was trimmed by 0 bases and J by 0 bases, leaving 5 bases between them. Germline V gene lookup returns CDR1 SNHLY and CDR2 FYNNEI. The CDR3 region has the DNA TGTGCCAGCAGTGAAGCCCTAATGAACACTGAAGCTTTCTTT. It specifies CASSEALMNTEAFF.